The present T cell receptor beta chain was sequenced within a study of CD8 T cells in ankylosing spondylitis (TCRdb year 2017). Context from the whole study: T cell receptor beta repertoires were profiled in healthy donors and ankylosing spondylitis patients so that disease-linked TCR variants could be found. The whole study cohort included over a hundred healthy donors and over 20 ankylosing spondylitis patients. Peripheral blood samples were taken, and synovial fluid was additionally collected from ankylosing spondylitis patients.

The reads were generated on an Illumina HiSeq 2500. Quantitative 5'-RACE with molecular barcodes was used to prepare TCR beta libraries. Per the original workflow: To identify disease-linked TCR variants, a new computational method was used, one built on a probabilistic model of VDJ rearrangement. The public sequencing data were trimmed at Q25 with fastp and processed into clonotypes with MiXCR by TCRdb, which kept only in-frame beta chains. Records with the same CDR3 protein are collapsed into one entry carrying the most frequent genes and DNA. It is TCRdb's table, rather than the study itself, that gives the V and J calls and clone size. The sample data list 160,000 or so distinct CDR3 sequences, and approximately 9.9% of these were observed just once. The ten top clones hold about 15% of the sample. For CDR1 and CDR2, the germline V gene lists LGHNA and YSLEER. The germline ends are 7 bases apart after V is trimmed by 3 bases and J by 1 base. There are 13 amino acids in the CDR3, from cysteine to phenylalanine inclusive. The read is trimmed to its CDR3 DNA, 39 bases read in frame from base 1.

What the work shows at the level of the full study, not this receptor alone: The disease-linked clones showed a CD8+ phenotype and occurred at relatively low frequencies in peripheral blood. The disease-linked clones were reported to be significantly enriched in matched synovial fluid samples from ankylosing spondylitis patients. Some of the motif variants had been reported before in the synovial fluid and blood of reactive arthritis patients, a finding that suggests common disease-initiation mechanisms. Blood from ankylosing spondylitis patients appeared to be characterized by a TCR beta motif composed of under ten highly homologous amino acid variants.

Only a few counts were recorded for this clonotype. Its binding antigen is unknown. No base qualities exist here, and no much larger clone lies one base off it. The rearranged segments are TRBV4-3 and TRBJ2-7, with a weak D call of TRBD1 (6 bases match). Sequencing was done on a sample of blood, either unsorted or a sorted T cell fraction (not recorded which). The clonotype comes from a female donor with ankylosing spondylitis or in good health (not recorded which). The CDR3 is CASSHGQSYEQYF. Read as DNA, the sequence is TGCGCCAGCAGCCACGGACAGTCCTACGAGCAGTACTTC.